According to its frequency, the clone carrying this T cell receptor beta chain is medium-sized. The target antigen is unknown. The data were obtained in a study of T cell clusters in autoimmune cytopenias. Study conclusions and caveats: The T cell clusters came from computational analysis alone and lack functional validation.

Multiplex touch-down PCR amplified TRB using TRB-A and TRB-B pools in one tube. One entry per CDR3 protein, without DNA, is what TCRdb gives after re-calling the multiplex PCR reads. Its listing shows roughly 7,500 distinct CDR3 sequences. The CDR3 consists of 17 residues. Germline assignment: CDR1 KGHSH and CDR2 LQKENI. TRB amplification used approximately 250 ng of peripheral blood genomic DNA. This TCR came from a human donor with an autoimmune cytopenia or autoimmune hepatitis (not recorded which). This chain joins TRBV18 and TRBJ2-6. The sequencing input was peripheral blood. The CDR3 protein is CASSPNTASSGANVLTF.